Below, 2 T cell receptor beta chains from the same sample are listed, as sequenced in a study of response to subunit inactivated influenza vaccine. TCRdb independently ran MiXCR on the RT-PCR reads; one entry per CDR3 protein. The sample records about 650,000 distinct CDR3 sequences, approximately 14% being singletons. Material: PBMCs from blood, obtained about 12 days after vaccination. These receptors came from a man aged 50 or older who received an inactivated influenza vaccine.

This clonotype occurred many times. The chain employs TRBV28 and TRBJ2-7, with D perhaps TRBD2 (10 bases). Germline assignment: CDR1 MDHEN and CDR2 SYDVKM. Trimming left V 2 bases short and J 4 bases short, with 27 bases between. The CDR3 sequence is 19 residues long. CDR3 nucleotide sequence: TGTGCCAGCAGTTTAACAGGGGGCCCCCGGACTAGCGGATATTACGAGCAGTACTTC. Translated: CASSLTGGPRTSGYYEQYF.

In this sample, this clonotype turned up a few times. The chain carries TRBV6-2 or TRBV6-3 and TRBJ2-5, with TRBD1 matching over 8 bases. The CDR3 spans 14 residues. CDR1 and CDR2 from the germline V gene are MNHEY and SVGEGT. J lost 7 bases, V lost 5 bases, and 9 bases had no gene match. In DNA, the CDR3 is TGTGCCAGCAGTCCAAACAGGGGGTACGGGACCCAGTACTTC. This codes for CASSPNRGYGTQYF.